Sequencing of this T cell receptor (beta chain) was carried out in a study of T cell responses to AZD1222 COVID-19 vaccine (dated by TCRdb to the early 2020s). For context, the study as a whole: AZD1222 recipients with second doses at about 4 weeks or about 12 weeks were pooled, because spike-specific TCR depth and breadth did not differ between schedules. TCR sequencing was performed for 230 to 250 trial participants, of whom around 200 were given two doses of AZD1222 and some 26 were given two doses of MenACWY control vaccine. Enrollment into the trials was organized by age into subgroups of 18-55, 56-69 and 70-plus years, and those subgroups contained approximately 160, 26 and 62 TCR-sequenced participants, respectively.

From a lookup of the germline V gene (reference sequence), CDR1 and CDR2 are LNHDA and SQIVND. Spanning cysteine to phenylalanine, the CDR3 consists of 18 amino acids. Just CDR3 DNA is preserved here, 54 bases in frame from base 1. Ends trimmed: V by 8 bases, J by 0 bases; bases unmatched to a gene: 16. For this clone: Its binding antigen is unknown. No clone much larger than this one lies a single base away; base qualities are absent.

What the authors observed across the whole study: Epitopes outside the regions mutated in the B.1.351 and B.1.1.7 variants were reportedly recognized by nearly half of the unique spike-specific TCRs. No day 14 peak-response samples were available, so repertoires were characterized only after the peak T cell response. Vaccine-associated CD4 TCRs spanned the whole spike protein, with dominant responses in regions 160-218 and 743-854. A significant rise in spike-specific TCR breadth and depth was observed after two AZD1222 doses relative to day 0 and relative to MenACWY recipients. The 56-69-year group was small, and its depth increase did not reach significance, likely because of low power. Participants were mostly white British, with more females than males. The authors suggested clonal diversity may have been underestimated. Conclusions about previously exposed vaccinees are limited because only six or seven AZD1222 recipients were SARS-CoV-2 seropositive at baseline.

The time point label here, explained by the study, means: baseline before first vaccination. Vaccinee samples were obtained from the UK trials COV001 and COV002, which included a single-blind randomized controlled phase 2/3 trial of AZD1222 (ChAdOx1 nCoV-19) in healthy adults. Trial participant PBMC samples were collected at day 0 and day 28 after the second dose for TCRbeta chain sequencing. The CDR3 regions of human TCRbeta chains were analyzed by immunosequencing. As for the original processing: TCRs in the repertoires were matched against a reference library of SARS-CoV-2-specific TCRs that had been generated with the MIRA antigen-specificity platform. Breadth meant the fraction of unique TCRs that were SARS-CoV-2-associated, whereas depth meant the fraction of total T cells that were SARS-CoV-2-associated. Using the MIRA data, each spike-specific TCR was assigned both to the spike region to which the TCR was reactive and to a CD4 or CD8 class. Log10-transformed breadth and depth values were compared by one-way ANOVA with Sidak's multiple comparisons tests. The table was pulled from immuneACCESS by TCRdb, which kept in-frame rearrangements only. Such tables lose some clones; where checked, under half of the loss comes from unresolved V genes, and the rest has no known cause. The DNA gave D and trimming, while V, J and clone size come from that table. The sample table holds roughly 120,000 clones, of which around 90% were seen once. The ten largest make up approximately 2.8% of the sample.

This receptor was identified in an adult in good health. This chain is built from TRBV19 and TRBJ1-5; TRBD1 lines up with 7 middle nucleotides. Sequencing was performed on peripheral blood, taken on day 0 of AZD1222 vaccination. The sequenced DNA: TGTGCCAGTTACGGACAGGCTGCGGGCGTCTATAGCAATCAGCCCCAGCATTTT. Its product reads: CASYGQAAGVYSNQPQHF.